Each of the 17 T cell receptor beta chains below was sequenced from the same sample in a study of response to subunit inactivated influenza vaccine. TCRdb redid the calling of the RT-PCR reads with MiXCR, one entry per CDR3 protein. The table lists about 700,000 distinct CDR3 sequences, approximately 14% of them singletons, with around 6.5% in the top ten. The sample here was PBMCs from blood, taken about 14 days before vaccination. The receptor source for this set is a man aged 45 to 65 who received an inactivated influenza vaccine.

The chain has TRBV15 and TRBJ2-4, with D uncertain. CDR3 size: 13 residues. Germline CDR1 and CDR2: LNHNV and YYDKDF (reference sequence). Trimming shortened V by 0 bases and J by 9 bases, and 9 bases separated the two germline ends. CDR3 protein: CATSRDPVGIQYF. The CDR3 DNA is TGTGCCACCAGCAGAGATCCAGTCGGCATTCAGTACTTC.

V and J are TRBV20-1 and TRBJ2-7; D may be TRBD1 or TRBD2 (5 bases each). The CDR3 covers 15 residues. Trimming removed 0 bases from V and 2 bases from J, with 14 bases in between. CDR1 and CDR2 (germline): DFQATT, SNEGSKA (reference sequence). CDR3: CSARDEGRVTYEQYF. The CDR3 nucleotides read TGCAGTGCTAGAGATGAGGGGCGGGTCACCTACGAGCAGTACTTC.

This clonotype showed up just a few times. The chain carries TRBV7-2 and TRBJ2-3; 8 nucleotides align to TRBD2. The CDR3 is 14 residues long. The germline CDR1 and CDR2 sequences are SGHTA and FQGNSA. V trimming: 1 base; J trimming: 5 bases; junction bases outside the gene matches: 2. CDR3 region: CASSLVSGGDTQYF. The CDR3 nucleotides read TGTGCCAGCAGCTTAGTCAGCGGGGGAGATACGCAGTATTTT.

The chain joins TRBV2 to TRBJ1-6; D is unclear. V was shortened by 6 bases and J by 2 bases, with 11 bases between the two germline ends. Germline V gene lookup returns CDR1 SNHLY and CDR2 FYNNEI. CDR3 size: 15 residues. CDR3 sequence: CASSLGNPYNSPLHF. CDR3 DNA: TGTGCCAGCAGCCTCGGGAACCCCTATAATTCACCCCTCCACTTT. The complete variable domain, with remaining parts taken from reference TRBV2 and TRBJ1-6, reads EPEVTQTPSHQVTQMGQEVILRCVPISNHLYFYWYRQILGQKVEFLVSFYNNEISEKSEIFDDQFSVERPDGSNFTLKIRSTKLEDSAMYFCASSLGNPYNSPLHFGNGTRLTVT.

V and J are TRBV29-1 and TRBJ1-5; D gene unclear. The germline V gene has CDR1 SQVTM and CDR2 ANQGSEA. This CDR3 has 13 amino acids. The V and J ends lost 6 bases and 4 bases respectively, with 13 bases between them. The CDR3 loop is CSVAGNGNQPQHF. For the CDR3, the DNA is TGCAGCGTGGCGGGTAATGGTAATCAGCCCCAGCATTTT.

The chain combines TRBV30 with TRBJ2-7, with D possibly being TRBD1 (6 bases). The germline V gene has CDR1 GTSNPN and CDR2 SVGIG (reference sequence). V was shortened by 2 bases and J by 3 bases, with 11 bases between the two germline ends. This CDR3 has 13 amino acids. The CDR3 nucleotides are TGTGCCTGGAGTCCGGGACACCTCTACGAGCAGTACTTC. This gives the protein CAWSPGHLYEQYF. The whole variable domain, filled in from reference TRBV30 and TRBJ2-7, reads SQTIHQWPATLVQPVGSPLSLECTVEGTSNPNLYWYRQAAGRGLQLLFYSVGIGQISSEVPQNLSASRPQDRQFILSSKKLLLSDSGFYLCAWSPGHLYEQYFGPGTRLTVT.

This chain uses TRBV5-1 with TRBJ2-7; D might be TRBD1 (5 bases). Germline-derived CDR1 and CDR2 are SGHRS and YFSETQ. V was cut by 4 bases and J by 3 bases, with 17 bases left in between. The CDR3 extends over 15 amino acids. In nucleotides, the CDR3 is TGCGCCAGCAGCGTGGACCCGACAGCGAACTACGAGCAGTACTTC. This codes for CASSVDPTANYEQYF.

This clonotype was picked up a small number of times. This chain links TRBV4-1 with TRBJ2-1; 13 bases agree with TRBD2. Germline CDR1 is MGHRA and CDR2 is YSYEKL. V lost 4 bases to trimming and J lost 0 bases; unmatched junction nucleotides: 12. The CDR3 loop spans 20 amino acids. The CDR3 is CASSRETGTSGVSSYNEQFF. CDR3 nucleotide sequence: TGCGCCAGCAGCCGAGAAACCGGGACTAGCGGGGTTAGCTCCTACAATGAGCAGTTCTTC.

This clonotype was found a few times. The V gene is TRBV10-3, the J gene TRBJ2-7; 10 bases align to TRBD2. This CDR3 region has 15 residues. The germline V gene has CDR1 ENHRY and CDR2 SYGVKD. Trimming at V came to 3 bases and at J to 2 bases, leaving 4 bases not matched to a gene. In DNA form, the CDR3 reads TGTGCCATCAGTGATCTAGCGGGAGTCGCCTACGAGCAGTACTTC. Its protein product is CAISDLAGVAYEQYF.

As regards this clonotype: The junction shows a germline mismatch at one end, possibly a read error. The chain links TRBV6-1 to TRBJ2-1, with D possibly matching TRBD1 (6 bases). Looked up from germline, CDR1 is MNHNS and CDR2 is SASEGT. CDR3 length equals 15 residues. CDR3: CASSPGPTGYNAQFF. CDR3 in DNA: TGTGCCAGCAGCCCCGGACCGACAGGCTACAATGCGCAGTTCTTC.

The J gene is TRBJ2-3, the V gene TRBV5-1; D gene ambiguous. CDR1 and CDR2 (germline): SGHRS, YFSETQ. The CDR3 contains 12 residues. The V gene lost 0 bases and the J gene lost 5 bases, with 4 bases spanning the gap. CDR3 sequence reads: CASSLDVDTQYF. Written as DNA, the CDR3 is TGCGCCAGCAGCTTGGATGTAGATACGCAGTATTTT.

The sample holds a few counts of this clonotype. The V and J genes are TRBV6-2 or TRBV6-3 and TRBJ2-6; D is unresolved. The CDR3 spans 13 residues. Trimming pared 6 bases from V and 4 bases from J, leaving 7 bases between. Per germline, CDR1 MNHEY and CDR2 SVGEGT. The CDR3 reads CASRAPGANVLTF. CDR3 nucleotides: TGTGCCAGCAGGGCCCCCGGGGCCAACGTCCTGACTTTC.

This clonotype has a handful of counts. The V gene is TRBV12-3 or TRBV12-4, the J gene TRBJ1-2; tentative D call: TRBD1 (5 bases). V was pared by 6 bases and J by 0 bases, with 14 bases between. CDR3 length: 15 amino acids. CDR3 amino acids: CASSAGADTNYGYTF. The CDR3 nucleotides are TGTGCCAGCAGCGCCGGGGCAGACACTAACTATGGCTACACCTTC.

This clonotype was detected only a few times. The chain joins TRBV6-1 to TRBJ1-4, with TRBD1 as a possible D gene (6 bases). V was clipped by 4 bases and J by 0 bases, with 9 bases between them. The CDR3 spans 15 residues. Per the germline V gene, CDR1 is MNHNS and CDR2 is SASEGT. The CDR3 spells CASSGRTATNEKLFF. The CDR3 coding sequence is TGTGCCAGCAGTGGGCGGACAGCAACTAATGAAAAACTGTTTTTT.

The V and J genes are TRBV4-3 and TRBJ2-7, with 7 nucleotides matching TRBD1. In germline, CDR1 is LGHNA, CDR2 YSLEER. The CDR3 loop spans 15 amino acids. Germline trimming cut 4 bases from V and 3 bases from J; bases unmatched to any gene: 9. CDR3: CASSLTGTANYEQYF. In DNA, the CDR3 is TGCGCCAGCAGCCTTACCGGGACAGCAAACTACGAGCAGTACTTC.

This clonotype turned up a few times. The chain is built from TRBV20-1 and TRBJ2-1; maybe TRBD2 (6 bases). V was trimmed by 6 bases and J by 2 bases, leaving 17 bases between them. This CDR3 comprises 15 residues. Germline V gives CDR1 DFQATT, CDR2 SNEGSKA (reference sequence). The CDR3 bases are TGCAGTGCGCTGGAGAGGACTAAAGCCTACAATGAGCAGTTCTTC. It encodes CSALERTKAYNEQFF.

This clonotype appeared a few times. This rearrangement joins TRBV12-3 or TRBV12-4 to TRBJ1-2; D perhaps matches TRBD1 (5 bases). This CDR3 comprises 14 residues. The V gene lost 5 bases and the J gene lost 5 bases, with 15 bases spanning the gap. DNA for the CDR3: TGTGCCAGCAGTGGGGGAGGAGGAGATTATGGCTACACCTTC. This translates into CASSGGGGDYGYTF.